The table lists the clone carrying this T cell receptor (beta chain) with a count of one. TCRdb's table, derived via immunoSEQ multiplex PCR, lists solely in-frame clones and lacks some. This table has 310,000 or so clones, around 87% appearing once. The data belong to a study of blood T cell repertoires in COVID-19. Study-wide context: The United States, Italy and Spain were the sources of the acute and convalescent COVID-19 samples.

Germline V gene lookup returns CDR1 SEHNR and CDR2 FQNEAQ (reference sequence). V was pared by 4 bases and J by 5 bases, with 6 bases of the junction left unmatched. This CDR3 region has 15 residues. The sequence was obtained from a man in his fifties with active or convalescent COVID-19. Sequencing input: peripheral blood. J is TRBJ2-1 and V is TRBV7-9; 9 nucleotides align to TRBD2. CDR3 nucleotide sequence: TGTGCCAGCAGCTCCCGCGGGGGGGCGAACAATGAGCAGTTCTTC. Protein: CASSSRGGANNEQFF. The whole variable domain, remainder taken from reference TRBV7-9 and TRBJ2-1, is DTGVSQNPRHKITKRGQNVTFRCDPISEHNRLYWYRQTLGQGPEFLTYFQNEAQLEKSRLLSDRFSAERPKGSFSTLEIQRTEQGDSAMYLCASSSRGGANNEQFFGPGTRLTVL.